Sample share makes the clone carrying this T cell receptor (beta chain) medium-sized. Its antigen is not identified. Individual cDNA molecules carried attached unique molecular identifiers. Using its own MiXCR run on the 5' RACE reads, TCRdb lists one record per CDR3 protein. The sample yields 11,000 or so distinct CDR3 sequences, around 4.8% seen once. The sample originates from a study of early T cells in non-severe SARS-CoV-2 infection. Whole-study results and caveats: Private and CD4 specificities were missed by VDJdb matching, which favored anti-spike CD8 responses.

Between the trimmed V and J ends, which lost 0 bases and 3 bases, there was a span of 11 bases. The germline gives CDR1 DFQATT, CDR2 SNEGSKA (reference sequence). CDR3 length: 15 residues. This sequence was found in an adult who was a healthcare worker with PCR-confirmed SARS-CoV-2 infection or an uninfected control (not recorded which). The chain combines TRBV20-1 with TRBJ2-2; maybe TRBD1 (6 bases). Sequencing was performed on whole blood. CDR3 protein: CSARDPGVYTGELFF. The DNA for the CDR3 is TGCAGTGCTAGAGATCCAGGGGTTTACACCGGGGAGCTGTTTTTT.